The 16 T cell receptor beta chains below were found in one sample sequenced in a study of CD4 T cells in relation to SARS-CoV-2 and coronaviruses. These receptors lack a known antigen. Produced via immunoSEQ multiplex PCR; TCRdb's table is partial and in-frame only. The table includes around 28,000 clones, under 80% detected once. The sample taken for sequencing was memory CD4+ T cells from PBMCs, cultured in vitro. The receptor source for this set is an adult with COVID-19.

The gene calls are TRBV12-3 or TRBV12-4 and TRBJ2-3; D is undetermined. The V end was cut by 6 bases, the J end by 4 bases, with 5 bases between. The CDR3 has 11 amino acids. Written as DNA, the CDR3 is TGTGCCAGCAGCCAAGCAGATACGCAGTATTTT. It is translated as CASSQADTQYF.

The V gene is TRBV29-1, the J gene TRBJ2-1; 9 bases agree with TRBD2. With 7 bases clipped from V and 4 bases from J, the junction kept 5 bases outside the gene matches. The CDR3 sequence is 13 residues long. CDR1 is SQVTM, CDR2 ANQGSEA, per germline. The CDR3 reads CSGGAGGYNEQFF. The DNA for the CDR3 is TGCAGCGGCGGCGCGGGAGGGTACAATGAGCAGTTCTTC.

The rearrangement uses TRBV5-4 and TRBJ2-7; perhaps D is TRBD1 or TRBD2 (6 bases each). The germline gives CDR1 SGHNT, CDR2 YYREEE (reference sequence). V lost 4 bases, J lost 3 bases, and 14 bases lay in between. This CDR3 has 14 amino acids. CDR3 nucleotides: TGTGCCAGCAGCAACGGGGGCTTAGGCTACGAGCAGTACTTC. Translation: CASSNGGLGYEQYF.

The V call is TRBV28, the J call TRBJ2-7, with 11 bases identical to TRBD2. This CDR3 has 16 amino acids. V shed 6 bases and J 5 bases; nucleotides not matched to a gene: 12. Germline V gene lookup returns CDR1 MDHEN and CDR2 SYDVKM. CDR3 sequence reads: CASSHRTSGSSDEQYF. Written as DNA, the CDR3 is TGTGCCAGCAGCCATCGTACTAGCGGGAGTTCAGACGAGCAGTACTTC.

This chain connects TRBV20-1 to TRBJ1-5; 8 bases map to TRBD1. V shed 3 bases and J 5 bases; nucleotides not matched to a gene: 9. The CDR3 consists of 15 residues. Germline CDR1 reads DFQATT; CDR2 reads SNEGSKA (reference sequence). The CDR3 loop reads CSASVDRGLHQPQHF. DNA of the CDR3: TGCAGTGCTAGTGTTGACAGGGGTTTGCATCAGCCCCAGCATTTT.

This chain links TRBV28 with TRBJ1-2, with D unclear. With 3 bases removed from V and 3 bases from J, the gap between germline ends came to 11 bases. There are 14 residues in the CDR3. Germline V gene lookup returns CDR1 MDHEN and CDR2 SYDVKM. DNA of the CDR3: TGTGCCAGCAGTTTGCGAGGACCCGACTATGGCTACACCTTC. Translation: CASSLRGPDYGYTF.

This chain connects TRBV5-1 to TRBJ2-5; 10 nucleotides line up with TRBD2. The germline V gene has CDR1 SGHRS and CDR2 YFSETQ. The CDR3 sequence is 16 residues long. V lost 4 bases, J lost 1 base, and 7 bases stayed unmatched. The CDR3, as DNA: TGCGCCAGCAGCGTGGCGGGACTAGCGAGCCAAGAGACCCAGTACTTC. As protein: CASSVAGLASQETQYF.

This chain joins TRBV29-1 and TRBJ2-1, with 7 bases matching TRBD2. The trim removed 4 bases at V and 12 bases at J, leaving 12 bases unmatched. In germline, CDR1 is SQVTM, CDR2 ANQGSEA. The CDR3 sequence is 13 residues long. The CDR3 nucleotides read TGCAGCGTTGTTCTAGCGGAGAGGCGTTGGCAGTTCTTC. It is translated as CSVVLAERRWQFF.

The gene calls are TRBV6-6 and TRBJ1-5; 7 nucleotides match TRBD1. CDR3 length equals 20 residues. Losses at the gene ends were 5 bases for V and 0 bases for J; bases not matched to a gene: 19. Germline V gives CDR1 MNHNY, CDR2 SVGAGI (reference sequence). DNA for the CDR3: TGTGCCAGCAGTCCAAAAGGGGGAACAGGGGCGTTCTATAGCAATCAGCCCCAGCATTTT. Translated, it gives CASSPKGGTGAFYSNQPQHF.

The V call is TRBV7-2, the J call TRBJ2-4, with D perhaps assigned TRBD1 or TRBD2 (5 bases each). Trimming cost V 1 base and J 7 bases, with 14 bases left between them. Germline CDR1 SGHTA, CDR2 FQGNSA. The CDR3 has 15 amino acids. CDR3: CASSLGVAGANIQYF. CDR3 DNA: TGTGCCAGCAGCTTAGGGGTGGCCGGGGCGAACATTCAGTACTTC.

This clone was recorded a few times. The chain combines TRBV7-3 with TRBJ1-1; D is uncertain. Trimming removed 5 bases from V and 0 bases from J, with 13 bases in between. The CDR3 length is 15 residues. The germline gives CDR1 SGHTA, CDR2 FQGTGA. The CDR3, as DNA: TGTGCCAGCAGCGCCCTCGGCCAAATGAACACTGAAGCTTTCTTT. This encodes CASSALGQMNTEAFF.

The chain uses TRBV4-3 and TRBJ2-7; D tentatively reads TRBD1 or TRBD2 (5 bases each). The CDR3 has 17 amino acids. Germline CDR1 reads LGHNA; CDR2 reads YSLEER. Trimming took off 0 bases at V and 2 bases at J, with 17 bases between the two ends. CDR3 coding DNA: TGCGCCAGCAGCCAAGATTGGGGCGGGCGCCCCACCTACGAGCAGTACTTC. Amino acids: CASSQDWGGRPTYEQYF.

This clone was found once. The rearrangement joins TRBV4-2 to TRBJ2-3; 12 bases are a match to TRBD2. The CDR3 extends over 19 amino acids. Trimming cost V 1 base and J 2 bases; bases outside gene matches: 10. The germline V gene has CDR1 LGHNA and CDR2 YNFKEQ. CDR3 nucleotides: TGTGCCAGCAGCCAAGGAGACCACCTAGCGGGAGGGATCACAGATACGCAGTATTTT. Its protein product is CASSQGDHLAGGITDTQYF.

The chain employs TRBV28 and TRBJ2-3; possibly TRBD1 for D (5 bases). Trimming stripped 4 bases from V and 2 bases from J, with 19 bases between. CDR3 length: 17 amino acids. Germline-derived CDR1 and CDR2 are MDHEN and SYDVKM. The DNA for the CDR3 is TGTGCCAGCAGTTCACTCGACAGCCTAGGAAACACAGATACGCAGTATTTT. It encodes CASSSLDSLGNTDTQYF.

The table lists this clone with a few counts. The chain carries TRBV7-2 and TRBJ2-1; 7 positions match TRBD2. Trimming removed 4 bases from V and 5 bases from J; junction bases left unmatched: 14. The CDR3 spans 17 residues. From germline, CDR1 is SGHTA and CDR2 FQGNSA. The CDR3 nucleotides are TGTGCCAGCAGCTCAAGGGCGGGAGCAAGATTGGACAATGAGCAGTTCTTC. Its protein is CASSSRAGARLDNEQFF.

This clone was seen more than once but under ten times. The chain has TRBV9 and TRBJ2-7, with D maybe TRBD1 (5 bases). V was trimmed by 0 bases and J by 1 base, leaving 11 bases between them. The CDR3 length is 15 residues. Germline CDR1 reads SGDLS; CDR2 reads YYNGEE. The CDR3 sequence is CASSVAPQGSYEQYF. In nucleotides, the CDR3 is TGTGCCAGCAGCGTAGCTCCCCAGGGTTCCTACGAGCAGTACTTC.